The 5 T cell receptor beta chains given below trace back to one sample, sequenced in a study of T cell changes during pregnancy in multiple sclerosis. The data were produced by immunoSEQ multiplex PCR, yet TCRdb's version contains in-frame clones alone and is incomplete. The sample lists some 90,000 clones; 91% were seen once. The sample was peripheral blood, taken after pregnancy. These receptors were obtained from a female donor in good health, enrolled as a control in a pregnancy study.

This chain uses TRBV9 with TRBJ2-1; D not certain. From germline, CDR1 is SGDLS and CDR2 YYNGEE. The CDR3 contains 12 residues. V was shortened by 2 bases and J by 7 bases, with 7 bases between the two germline ends. In DNA, the CDR3 is TGTGCCAGCAGCGTTGAGAGGAATGAGCAGTTCTTC. It is translated as CASSVERNEQFF.

This chain links TRBV6-1 with TRBJ2-7, with D tentatively TRBD1 (7 bases). This CDR3 is 13 amino acids long. Trimming left V 8 bases short and J 2 bases short, with 13 bases between. The germline V gene encodes CDR1 MNHNS and CDR2 SASEGT. CDR3 sequence: CASAGQRTYEQYF. The CDR3 DNA reads TGTGCCAGCGCGGGACAGAGGACCTACGAGCAGTACTTC.

This rearrangement joins TRBV11-3 to TRBJ2-3, with 8 bases fitting TRBD1. From germline, CDR1 is SGHNT and CDR2 YENEEA. The CDR3 spans 15 residues. V was clipped by 4 bases and J by 2 bases; unmatched bases: 5. The CDR3 nucleotides read TGTGCCAGCAGCTCTGGGACAGGCCCCACAGATACGCAGTATTTT. This sequence encodes CASSSGTGPTDTQYF.

The CDR3 bases are TGTGCCAGCACTGCACAGGGGGCGAATTCACCCCTCCACTTT. This sequence encodes CASTAQGANSPLHF. This chain links TRBV6-1 with TRBJ1-6; 9 bases match TRBD1. The CDR3 spans 14 residues. Trimming cost V 7 bases and J 7 bases; bases outside gene matches: 5. Germline V gene data show CDR1 as MNHNS and CDR2 as SASEGT.

This sequence joins TRBV13 and TRBJ1-1; unclear D gene. This CDR3 has 14 amino acids. The germline gives CDR1 PRHDT, CDR2 FYEKMQ (reference sequence). Deletions cut 8 bases from V and 0 bases from J, with 13 bases between. CDR3 sequence: CASGWRAVNTEAFF. Here the CDR3 DNA reads TGTGCCAGCGGGTGGAGGGCGGTGAACACTGAAGCTTTCTTT.